This T cell receptor beta chain comes out of a study of neurological immune-mediated disorders. This CDR3 contains 13 residues. V gave up 0 bases and J gave up 4 bases, with 7 bases separating them. Per germline, CDR1 SGHRS and CDR2 YFSETQ. This clonotype was seen ten or more times. Over 180 million TCR-beta sequences from 15-18 subjects came from every sequencing run. TCRdb passed the 5' RACE reads through MiXCR, listing each CDR3 protein once. The data contain tens of thousands of distinct CDR3 sequences, approximately 13% of them singletons. The time point is: longitudinal time-point 1 (baseline). Sequences were obtained from PBMCs. The TCR was taken from a female donor with HTLV-1-associated myelopathy (HAM/TSP). The chain uses TRBV5-1 and TRBJ2-5; D is unclear. CDR3 bases: TGCGCCAGCAGCTTGGCCGTAGGAGAGACCCAGTACTTC. Encoded protein: CASSLAVGETQYF. Based on the CDR3 plus reference TRBV5-1 and TRBJ2-5, the full variable domain is KAGVTQTPRYLIKTRGQQVTLSCSPISGHRSVSWYQQTPGQGLQFLFEYFSETQRNKGNFPGRFSGRQFSNSRSEMNVSTLELGDSALYLCASSLAVGETQYFGPGTRLLVL.